The clone carrying this T cell receptor beta chain was seen at least ten times. With a J-beta primer mix and a sample-barcoded 5' primer, a second PCR ran about 7 to 12 cycles. MiXCR, run by TCRdb on the 5' RACE reads, gives a single entry per CDR3 protein. The table lists hundreds of thousands of distinct CDR3 sequences, roughly 24% of them singletons. Every donor provided around 9.5 milliliters of peripheral blood. The germline gives CDR1 SGHAT, CDR2 FQNNGV. Deletions cut 1 base from V and 3 bases from J, with 10 bases between. This CDR3 spans 14 amino acids. The sample comes from a study of blood T cells in healthy people across ages. These data were likewise used in another study, on T cells of mothers and their children.

Sequencing used blood. The TCR sequence derives from a boy aged 5 to 17 in good health. The rearrangement links TRBV11-2 to TRBJ2-7, with D maybe TRBD2 (5 bases). In nucleotides, the CDR3 is TGTGCCAGCAGCTTAGGTACGGGGATCTACGAGCAGTACTTC. It encodes CASSLGTGIYEQYF.